This T cell receptor (beta chain) was captured by sequencing in a study of early T cells in non-severe SARS-CoV-2 infection. This clonotype has ten or more counts. CDR1 is MNHNS and CDR2 is SASEGT in the germline V gene. Trimming removed 2 bases from V and 3 bases from J; junction bases left unmatched: 2. CDR3 length equals 15 residues. Via MiXCR, TCRdb re-called the 5' RACE reads, giving one row per CDR3 protein. This table holds around 63,000 distinct CDR3 sequences, 10% to 15% found once. The origin of this receptor is an adult who was a healthcare worker with PCR-confirmed SARS-CoV-2 infection or an uninfected control (not recorded which). The source material was whole blood. V gene TRBV6-1 combines with J gene TRBJ2-1, with 9 bases that match TRBD1. CDR3 amino acids: CASSEPGQGYNEQFF. Written as DNA, the CDR3 is TGTGCCAGCAGTGAACCGGGACAGGGCTACAATGAGCAGTTCTTC.